Below, one T cell receptor beta chain is given with its context. Its antigen is not identified. Between the trimmed V and J ends, which lost 0 bases and 3 bases, there was a span of 17 bases. This CDR3 has 16 amino acids. Per the germline V gene, CDR1 is DFQATT and CDR2 is SNEGSKA (reference sequence). The sample comes from a study of blood T cells in healthy people across ages. Study-level findings and limits: Older individuals had lower TCR beta diversity per million T cells (the decline was roughly linear). Versus aged donors, long-lived donors had higher diversity and more naive CD4+ cells.

Sample donors were healthy Caucasian individuals that came from Russia, aged 6 to 90. Primed by a sample-barcoded 5' primer and a J-beta primer mix, a second PCR proceeded for about 7 to 11 cycles. Each cDNA was tagged by a template-switch adaptor containing 12 random nucleotides. TCRdb reprocessed the 5' RACE reads with MiXCR, giving one entry per CDR3 protein. The data contain around 800,000 distinct CDR3 sequences, 40% to 50% of them singletons. V gene TRBV20-1 combines with J gene TRBJ1-1; maybe TRBD1 (5 bases). The sample consisted of blood. The clonotype originates from a man in his sixties in good health. The CDR3 here is CSARDLSAGLDTEAFF. The CDR3 nucleotides read TGCAGTGCTAGAGATCTCTCGGCAGGGCTTGACACTGAAGCTTTCTTT.